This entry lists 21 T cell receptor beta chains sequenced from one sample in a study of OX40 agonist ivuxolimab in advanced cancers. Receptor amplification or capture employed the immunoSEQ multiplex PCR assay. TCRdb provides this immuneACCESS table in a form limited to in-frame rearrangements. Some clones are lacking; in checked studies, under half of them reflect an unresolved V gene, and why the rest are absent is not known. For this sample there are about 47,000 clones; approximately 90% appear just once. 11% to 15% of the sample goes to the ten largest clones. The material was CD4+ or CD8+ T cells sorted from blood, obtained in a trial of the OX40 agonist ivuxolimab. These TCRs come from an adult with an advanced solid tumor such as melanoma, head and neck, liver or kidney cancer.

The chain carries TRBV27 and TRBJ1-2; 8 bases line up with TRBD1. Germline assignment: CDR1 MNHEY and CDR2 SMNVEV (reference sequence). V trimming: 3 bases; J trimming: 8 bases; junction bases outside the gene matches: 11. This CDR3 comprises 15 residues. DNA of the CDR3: TGTGCCAGCAGTTTCAGGGGCCAGGGGGCTGCCGGCTACACCTTC. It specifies CASSFRGQGAAGYTF.

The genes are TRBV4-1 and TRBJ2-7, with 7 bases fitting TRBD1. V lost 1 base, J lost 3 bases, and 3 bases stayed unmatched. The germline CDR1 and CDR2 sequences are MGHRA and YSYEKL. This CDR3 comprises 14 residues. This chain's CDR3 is CASSQGAGGYEQYF. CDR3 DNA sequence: TGCGCCAGCAGCCAAGGAGCAGGGGGCTACGAGCAGTACTTC.

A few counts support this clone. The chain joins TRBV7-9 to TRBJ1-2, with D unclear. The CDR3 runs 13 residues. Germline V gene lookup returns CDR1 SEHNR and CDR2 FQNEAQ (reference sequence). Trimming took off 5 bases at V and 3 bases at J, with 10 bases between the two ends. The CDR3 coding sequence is TGTGCCAGCAGCCGACCGACGGACTATGGCTACACCTTC. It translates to CASSRPTDYGYTF.

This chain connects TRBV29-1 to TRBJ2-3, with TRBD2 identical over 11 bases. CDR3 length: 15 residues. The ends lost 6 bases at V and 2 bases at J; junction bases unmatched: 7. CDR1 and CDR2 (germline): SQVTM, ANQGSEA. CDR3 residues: CSVATSGGLTDTQYF. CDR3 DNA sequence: TGCAGCGTCGCTACTAGCGGGGGCCTCACAGATACGCAGTATTTT.

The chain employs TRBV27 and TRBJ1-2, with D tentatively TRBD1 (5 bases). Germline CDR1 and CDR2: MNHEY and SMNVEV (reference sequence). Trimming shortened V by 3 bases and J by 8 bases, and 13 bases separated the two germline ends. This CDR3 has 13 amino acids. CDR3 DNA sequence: TGTGCCAGCAGTTTTGCAGGGTCAACGGGCTACACCTTC. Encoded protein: CASSFAGSTGYTF.

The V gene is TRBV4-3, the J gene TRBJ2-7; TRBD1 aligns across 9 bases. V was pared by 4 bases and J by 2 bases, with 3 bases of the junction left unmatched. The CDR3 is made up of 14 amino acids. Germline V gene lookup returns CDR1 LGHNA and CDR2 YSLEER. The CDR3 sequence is CASSLDRGTYEQYF. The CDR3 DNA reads TGCGCCAGCAGCCTGGACAGGGGAACCTACGAGCAGTACTTC.

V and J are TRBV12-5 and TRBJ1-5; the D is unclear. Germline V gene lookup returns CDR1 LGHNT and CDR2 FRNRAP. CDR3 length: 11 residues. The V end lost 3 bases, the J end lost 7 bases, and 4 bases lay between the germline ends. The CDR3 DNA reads TGTGCTAGTGGTTTCAGGCAGCCCCAGCATTTT. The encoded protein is CASGFRQPQHF.

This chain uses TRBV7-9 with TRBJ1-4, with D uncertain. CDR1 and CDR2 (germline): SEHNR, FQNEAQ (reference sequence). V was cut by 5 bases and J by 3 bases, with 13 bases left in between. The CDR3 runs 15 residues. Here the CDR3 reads CASSETWAANEKLFF. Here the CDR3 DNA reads TGTGCCAGCAGCGAGACCTGGGCAGCTAATGAAAAACTGTTTTTT.

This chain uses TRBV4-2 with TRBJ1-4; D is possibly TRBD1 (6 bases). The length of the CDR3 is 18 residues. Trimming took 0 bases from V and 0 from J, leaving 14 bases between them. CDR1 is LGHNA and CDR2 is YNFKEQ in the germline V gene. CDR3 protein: CASSQDPLRTATNEKLFF. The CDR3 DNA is TGTGCCAGCAGCCAAGACCCACTCCGGACAGCAACTAATGAAAAACTGTTTTTT.

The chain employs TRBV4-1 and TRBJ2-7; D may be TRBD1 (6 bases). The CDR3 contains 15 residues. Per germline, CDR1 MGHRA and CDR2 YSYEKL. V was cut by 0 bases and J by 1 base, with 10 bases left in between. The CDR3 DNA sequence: TGCGCCAGCAGCCAAGAATCGCAGGGGTCCTACGAGCAGTACTTC. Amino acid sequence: CASSQESQGSYEQYF.

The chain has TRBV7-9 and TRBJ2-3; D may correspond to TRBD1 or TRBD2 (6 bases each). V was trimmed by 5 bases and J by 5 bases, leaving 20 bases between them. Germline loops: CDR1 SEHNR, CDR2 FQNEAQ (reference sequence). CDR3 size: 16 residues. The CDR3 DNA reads TGTGCCAGCAGCCCTAGCCTCGGGGGCCAAGTAGATACGCAGTATTTT. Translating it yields CASSPSLGGQVDTQYF.

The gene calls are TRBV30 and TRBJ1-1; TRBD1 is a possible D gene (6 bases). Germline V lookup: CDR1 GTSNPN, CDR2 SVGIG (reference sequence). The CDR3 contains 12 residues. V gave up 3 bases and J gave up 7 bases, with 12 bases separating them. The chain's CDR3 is CAWRQGGVEAFF. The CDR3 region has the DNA TGTGCCTGGAGGCAAGGGGGGGTTGAAGCTTTCTTT.

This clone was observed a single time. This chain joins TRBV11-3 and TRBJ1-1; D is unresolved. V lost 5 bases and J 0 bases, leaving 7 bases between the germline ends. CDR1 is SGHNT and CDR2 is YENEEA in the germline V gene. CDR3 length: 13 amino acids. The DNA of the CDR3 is TGTGCCAGCAGCGGTAATATGAACACTGAAGCTTTCTTT. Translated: CASSGNMNTEAFF.

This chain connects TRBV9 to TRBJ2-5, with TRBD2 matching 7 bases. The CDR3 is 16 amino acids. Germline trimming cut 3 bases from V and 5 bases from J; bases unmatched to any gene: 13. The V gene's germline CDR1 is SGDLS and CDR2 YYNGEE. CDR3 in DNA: TGTGCCAGCAGCGCACGGGGAGCGGGGTCCGCGGAGACCCAGTACTTC. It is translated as CASSARGAGSAETQYF.

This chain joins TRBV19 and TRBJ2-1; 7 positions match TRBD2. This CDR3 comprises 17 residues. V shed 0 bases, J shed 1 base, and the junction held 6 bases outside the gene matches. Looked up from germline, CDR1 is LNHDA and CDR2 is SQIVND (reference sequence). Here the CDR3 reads CASSIEISGLSYNEQFF. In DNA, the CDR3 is TGTGCCAGTAGTATAGAGATTAGCGGGCTTTCCTACAATGAGCAGTTCTTC.

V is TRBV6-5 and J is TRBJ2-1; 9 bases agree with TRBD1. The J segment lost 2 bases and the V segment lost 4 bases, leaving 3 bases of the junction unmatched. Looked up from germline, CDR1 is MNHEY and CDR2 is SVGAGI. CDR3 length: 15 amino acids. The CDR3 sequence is CASSLDRGTYNEQFF. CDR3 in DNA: TGTGCCAGCAGTTTGGACAGGGGTACCTACAATGAGCAGTTCTTC.

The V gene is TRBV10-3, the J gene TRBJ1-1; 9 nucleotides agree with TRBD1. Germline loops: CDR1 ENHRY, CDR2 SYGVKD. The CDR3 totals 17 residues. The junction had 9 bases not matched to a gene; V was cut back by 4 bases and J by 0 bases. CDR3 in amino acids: CAISAGTGLLLNTEAFF. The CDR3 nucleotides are TGTGCCATCAGTGCAGGGACAGGGTTATTGCTGAACACTGAAGCTTTCTTT.

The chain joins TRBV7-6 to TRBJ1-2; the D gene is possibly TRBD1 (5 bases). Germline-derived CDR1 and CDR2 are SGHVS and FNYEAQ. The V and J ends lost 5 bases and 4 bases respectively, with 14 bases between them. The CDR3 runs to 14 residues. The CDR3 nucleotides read TGTGCCAGCAGCGCTGTTGGGGACCCCTATGGCTACACCTTC. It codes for CASSAVGDPYGYTF.

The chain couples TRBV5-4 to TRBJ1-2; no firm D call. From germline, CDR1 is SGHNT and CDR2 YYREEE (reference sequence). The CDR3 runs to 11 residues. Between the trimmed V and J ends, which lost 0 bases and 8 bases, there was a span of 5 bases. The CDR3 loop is CASSLGVGYTF. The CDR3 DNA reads TGTGCCAGCAGCTTGGGGGTCGGCTACACCTTC.

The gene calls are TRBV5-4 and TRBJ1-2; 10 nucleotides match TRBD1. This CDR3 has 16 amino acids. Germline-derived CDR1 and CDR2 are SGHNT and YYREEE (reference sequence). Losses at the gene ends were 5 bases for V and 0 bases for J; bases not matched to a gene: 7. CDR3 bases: TGTGCCAGCAGGACTGGGACAGGGGAATCTAACTATGGCTACACCTTC. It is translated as CASRTGTGESNYGYTF.

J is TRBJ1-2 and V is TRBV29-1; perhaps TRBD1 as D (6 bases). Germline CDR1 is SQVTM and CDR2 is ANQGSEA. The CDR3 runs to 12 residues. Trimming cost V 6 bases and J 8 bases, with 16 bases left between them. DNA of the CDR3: TGCAGCGTGGCCCTAGGGGGGGTAGGCTACACCTTC. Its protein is CSVALGGVGYTF.